One sample yielded the 25 T cell receptor beta chains listed below, sequenced in a study of tumor-infiltrating lymphocytes in primary liver carcinoma. Scientists recovered RNA and DNA together from about 21-30 mg of unsorted bulk tissue. TCR beta cDNA was prepared out of roughly 520 ng total RNA by means of a constant-region primer. Three rounds of nested multiplex PCR with slightly modified ARM-PCR produced TCR beta libraries. TRBV1-TRBV30 forward and Cbeta reverse primers drove the first two roughly 11-cycle rounds. Via MiXCR, TCRdb re-called the multiplex PCR reads, giving one row per CDR3 protein. The sample lists under 200,000 distinct CDR3 sequences; roughly 80% were seen once. Sequenced sample: tumor tissue from primary liver carcinoma. The receptors here all came from a man between 35 and 55 years old with primary liver carcinoma and hepatitis B virus infection.

In the case of this clonotype: Germline is not matched at one junction end, which may reflect a read error. The CDR3 nucleotides are TGTGCCAACAGCCGGGGACTAGCGAAAGAGTGGAATGAGCAGTTCTTC. This gives the protein CANSRGLAKEWNEQFF. The chain employs TRBV5-4 and TRBJ2-1; TRBD2 aligns across 10 bases. Germline V gene sequence: CDR1 SGHNT, CDR2 YYREEE (reference sequence). There are 16 residues in the CDR3.

As to this clonotype: Relative to the germline gene, one junction end is altered; a read error may explain this. This chain connects TRBV5-5 to TRBJ1-5, with 8 bases lining up with TRBD1. The CDR3 sequence is 14 residues long. Germline V gene sequence: CDR1 SGHKS, CDR2 YYEKEE (reference sequence). CDR3 residues: CPSHRGALPQPQHF. The DNA of the CDR3 is TGTCCCAGCCACAGGGGGGCCCTACCTCAGCCCCAGCATTTT.

Remarks on this clonotype: At one end, the junction sequence differs from germline, possibly due to a read error. V usage is TRBV4-2 and J usage is TRBJ2-6; D may be TRBD1 (5 bases). Per germline, CDR1 LGHNA and CDR2 YNFKEQ. This CDR3 is built from 18 residues. The CDR3 DNA sequence: TGTGCCAGCTGCCAAGAAACCCGTGCCTTAACTGGGGCCAACGTTCTGACTTTC. Its translation is CASCQETRALTGANVLTF.

Notes on this clonotype: An end of the junction differs from the germline gene, which may be a read error. The chain recombines TRBV24-1 with TRBJ2-3; D is possibly TRBD2 (6 bases). Per germline, CDR1 KGHDR and CDR2 SFDVKD. The CDR3 spans 16 residues. This CDR3 reads CAISDWSGVNTDTQYF. CDR3 in DNA: TGTGCCATCAGTGATTGGTCGGGAGTTAACACAGATACGCAGTATTTT.

The chain recombines TRBV11-2 with TRBJ2-1, with 9 bases fitting TRBD2. J gave up 12 bases and V 10 bases, and 22 bases lay outside the gene matches. CDR1 is SGHAT, CDR2 FQNNGV, per germline. The CDR3 is made up of 16 amino acids. The CDR3 sequence: CANTSSGSPQSYVQFF. The CDR3 DNA reads TGTGCCAACACAAGTAGCGGGAGCCCACAAAGCTATGTGCAGTTCTTC.

The chain combines TRBV6-5 with TRBJ2-5; possibly TRBD2 for D (6 bases). CDR1 MNHEY and CDR2 SVGAGI come from the germline V gene. This CDR3 has 14 residues. V was pared by 6 bases and J by 5 bases, with 16 bases between. The CDR3 loop is CASRYAAGKETQYF. CDR3 bases: TGTGCCAGCAGATACGCAGCGGGCAAGGAGACCCAGTACTTC.

This clonotype ranks as medium-sized. The chain uses TRBV10-2 and TRBJ2-3; 9 positions agree with TRBD2. Trimming at V came to 1 base and at J to 0 bases, leaving 5 bases not matched to a gene. Germline CDR1 reads WSHSY; CDR2 reads SAAADI. This CDR3 spans 17 amino acids. The CDR3 region is CASSELQGLASTDTQYF. Here the CDR3 DNA reads TGCGCCAGCAGTGAGTTACAGGGACTAGCTAGCACAGATACGCAGTATTTT.

The chain combines TRBV29-1 with TRBJ2-7; D is possibly TRBD1 or TRBD2 (5 bases each). The CDR3 is made up of 11 amino acids. Trimming left V 6 bases short and J 6 bases short, with 12 bases between. Germline CDR1 and CDR2: SQVTM and ANQGSEA. DNA for the CDR3: TGCAGCGTCATCTTCGGGGCCGAGCAGTACTTC. The encoded protein is CSVIFGAEQYF.

Turning to this clonotype: The junction shows a germline mismatch at one end, possibly a read error. The DNA for the CDR3 is TGCGCCAGCAGACCGCCGGACGAAGAGACCCAGTACTTC. Its protein is CASRPPDEETQYF. This sequence joins TRBV28 and TRBJ2-5; no firm D call. Germline-derived CDR1 and CDR2 are MDHEN and SYDVKM. The CDR3 has 13 amino acids. The full variable domain, rest sourced from reference TRBV28 and TRBJ2-5, is DVKVTQSSRYLVKRTGEKVFLECVQDMDHENMFWYRQDPGLGLRLIYFSYDVKMKEKGDIPEGYSVSREKKERFSLILESASTNQTSMYLCASRPPDEETQYFGPGTRLLVL.

The rearrangement links TRBV6-2 or TRBV6-3 to TRBJ2-1; TRBD2 matches 7 bases. The CDR3 is 15 residues long. Trimming took 4 bases from V and 6 from J; bases not matched to a gene: 9. Germline CDR1 reads MNHEY; CDR2 reads SVGEGT. The CDR3 spells CASSCMAGDLNEQFF. The CDR3, as DNA: TGTGCCAGCAGTTGCATGGCGGGAGACCTCAATGAGCAGTTCTTC.

Turning to this clonotype: The germline gene is not matched at one end of the junction; a read error may be the cause. The chain uses TRBV4-2 and TRBJ2-7, with 7 positions matching TRBD2. The CDR3 totals 15 residues. Germline CDR1 is LGHNA and CDR2 is YNFKEQ. CDR3 sequence reads: CAGSQDKGRGYEQYF. The CDR3, as DNA: TGTGCCGGCAGCCAAGATAAGGGGAGGGGCTACGAGCAGTATTTC.

This clonotype has a single count. The chain joins TRBV6-1 to TRBJ2-1, with D perhaps TRBD1 (6 bases). V was trimmed by 5 bases and J by 6 bases, leaving 20 bases between them. The CDR3 consists of 16 residues. Germline CDR1 MNHNS, CDR2 SASEGT. In nucleotides, the CDR3 is TGTGCCAGCAGTACTCAGGGGCTAACGGGATGCAATGAGCAGTTCTTC. Protein product: CASSTQGLTGCNEQFF.

This clonotype was observed many times. CDR3 coding DNA: TGTGCCAGCAGCCCCGACAGGAATCAGCCCCAGCATTTT. It specifies CASSPDRNQPQHF. This rearrangement joins TRBV6-1 to TRBJ1-5, with D perhaps TRBD1 (6 bases). Germline CDR1 MNHNS, CDR2 SASEGT. Deletions cut 6 bases from V and 4 bases from J, with 10 bases between. The CDR3 extends over 13 amino acids.

Turning to this clonotype: One junction end does not reproduce the germline sequence, and a read error may be involved. The V and J genes are TRBV12-3 or TRBV12-4 and TRBJ2-7, with D unresolved. The CDR3 loop spans 11 amino acids. In DNA form, the CDR3 reads TGTGCCAGCAACAACTCCTACGAGCAGTATTTC. Translated, it gives CASNNSYEQYF.

This chain links TRBV6-5 with TRBJ2-7; 8 bases line up with TRBD1. The CDR3 covers 13 residues. CDR1 MNHEY and CDR2 SVGAGI come from the germline V gene. DNA for the CDR3: TGTGCTAACAAGGGGACAGGCGAGTACGAGCAGTACTTC. Amino acids: CANKGTGEYEQYF.

The chain carries TRBV7-9 and TRBJ2-2; 9 bases are a match to TRBD1. In germline, CDR1 is SEHNR, CDR2 FQNEAQ (reference sequence). After removal of 7 bases from V and 8 bases from J, the junction contained 11 bases not matched to a gene. There are 15 residues in the CDR3. Here the CDR3 reads CASNAGTGMVGELFF. The CDR3 DNA reads TGTGCCAGCAACGCCGGGACAGGGATGGTAGGGGAGCTGTTTTTT.

The chain employs TRBV5-6 and TRBJ2-3, with D hard to call. The ends were cut back, 4 bases at V and 7 bases at J, with 7 bases in the middle. The CDR3 extends over 11 amino acids. Germline-derived CDR1 and CDR2 are SGHDT and YYEEEE. CDR3 nucleotides: TGTGCCAGCAGCCGATTGTATACGCAGTATTTT. Translated: CASSRLYTQYF. Variable domain in full (rest from reference TRBV5-6 and TRBJ2-3): DAGVTQSPTHLIKTRGQQVTLRCSPKSGHDTVSWYQQALGQGPQFIFQYYEEEERQRGNFPDRFSGHQFPNYSSELNVNALLLGDSALYLCASSRLYTQYFGPGTRLTVL.

On this clonotype itself: The junction departs from the called germline gene at one end, perhaps through a read error. The V and J genes are TRBV6-2 or TRBV6-3 and TRBJ1-1, with 7 bases fitting TRBD1. Germline V gives CDR1 MNHEY, CDR2 SVGEGT. CDR3 length: 12 amino acids. CDR3 sequence (DNA): TGTGTCTGCAGGGGGAGGGGGGGTGAAGTTTTCTTT. Translated, it gives CVCRGRGGEVFF.

Concerning this clonotype: Mismatch with germline at one junction end may stem from a read error. The J gene is TRBJ1-2, the V gene TRBV12-3 or TRBV12-4; 8 nucleotides align to TRBD1. This CDR3 spans 14 amino acids. The CDR3 DNA follows: TGTACCAGCTCACGGTCAGGGGGCTATGATGGCTACACCTTC. Translating gives CTSSRSGGYDGYTF.

In the case of this clonotype: One end of the junction does not line up with germline, which may come from a read error. The chain links TRBV6-5 to TRBJ1-2, with 7 bases lining up with TRBD1. This CDR3 is 13 amino acids long. In germline, CDR1 is MNHEY, CDR2 SVGAGI. The CDR3 reads CASSPQGTVGYTF. As DNA, the CDR3 is TGTGCCAGCAGCCCACAGGGGACGGTCGGCTACACGTTC.

This sequence joins TRBV29-1 and TRBJ2-4; D is unclear. The CDR3 is 11 residues long. Germline CDR1 SQVTM, CDR2 ANQGSEA. Trimming pared 4 bases from V and 8 bases from J, leaving 9 bases between. The CDR3 loop reads CSVGSLYIQYF. The CDR3 bases are TGCAGCGTTGGGTCTTTATACATTCAGTACTTC.

The chain combines TRBV29-1 with TRBJ2-1, with 10 bases that match TRBD2. The V segment lost 6 bases and the J segment 3 bases; nucleotides outside the gene matches: 11. The CDR3 contains 16 residues. Germline lookup yields CDR1 SQVTM and CDR2 ANQGSEA. CDR3 in DNA: TGCAGCGTCGTCAGACTAGCGGGTCCGGTCTACAATGAGCAGTTCTTC. This translates into CSVVRLAGPVYNEQFF.

This clonotype came up a few times. The junction differs from germline at one of its ends, possibly a read error. The chain couples TRBV11-2 to TRBJ1-5, with D perhaps matching TRBD1 (6 bases). CDR1 SGHAT and CDR2 FQNNGV come from the germline V gene. The CDR3 runs 17 residues. Here the CDR3 reads CASNLVRVTGSNQPQHF. CDR3 nucleotides: TGTGCCAGCAACTTAGTAAGGGTAACAGGGAGTAATCAGCCCCAGCATTTT.

About this clonotype: Germline and junction disagree at one end, which may indicate a read error. V and J are TRBV5-6 and TRBJ2-1, with D possibly matching TRBD2 (6 bases). The CDR3 sequence is 15 residues long. Germline V lookup: CDR1 SGHDT, CDR2 YYEEEE. The CDR3 DNA follows: TGTGCCAGCGTACGGGAGCGGCAATGCAACAATGAGCAATTCTTC. It codes for CASVRERQCNNEQFF.

As regards this clonotype: A read error may produce the germline difference seen at one junction end. The rearrangement uses TRBV11-3 and TRBJ1-5; D is uncertain. This CDR3 region has 15 residues. CDR1 and CDR2 (germline): SGHNT, YENEEA. The CDR3 reads CGSSLNLVVAQPQHF. The CDR3 nucleotides read TGTGGCAGCAGCTTAAATCTGGTGGTGGCTCAGCCCCAGCATTTT. Complete variable domain (other parts from reference TRBV11-3 and TRBJ1-5): EAGVVQSPRYKIIEKKQPVAFWCNPISGHNTLYWYLQNLGQGPELLIRYENEEAVDDSQLPKDRFSAERLKGVDSTLKIQPAELGDSAVYLCGSSLNLVVAQPQHFGDGTRLSIL.